Each of the 11 T cell receptor beta chains below was sequenced from the same sample in a study of blood T cell repertoires in COVID-19. Profiled with immunoSEQ multiplex PCR; TCRdb holds only in-frame clones, not every one. The repertoire consists of 280,000 or so clones, with approximately 91% occurring once and the leading ten covering approximately 12%. The source material was peripheral blood. The receptors originated from a woman in her fifties or sixties with acute or convalescent COVID-19.

The chain combines TRBV2 with TRBJ2-3; 9 nucleotides match TRBD2. Germline V CDR1 and CDR2: SNHLY, FYNNEI. The CDR3 runs 14 residues. Trimming removed 5 bases from V and 5 bases from J; junction bases left unmatched: 5. CDR3 DNA sequence: TGTGCCAGCAGTATTAGACTAGCGGTAGATACGCAGTATTTT. This encodes CASSIRLAVDTQYF.

V and J are TRBV27 and TRBJ1-5; possibly TRBD1 for D (6 bases). This CDR3 is built from 16 residues. Trimming cost V 4 bases and J 5 bases, with 18 bases left between them. The germline V gene has CDR1 MNHEY and CDR2 SMNVEV (reference sequence). The CDR3 loop reads CASSSGKQGLDQPQHF. The CDR3 region has the DNA TGTGCCAGCAGTTCTGGGAAACAGGGTCTCGATCAGCCCCAGCATTTT.

The genes are TRBV5-4 and TRBJ2-4; 9 bases match TRBD1. CDR1 and CDR2 from the germline V gene are SGHNT and YYREEE (reference sequence). The CDR3 length is 17 residues. J was trimmed by 1 base and V by 4 bases; bases with no gene match: 9. CDR3 in amino acids: CASSTNTGGAAKNIQYF. The CDR3 coding sequence is TGTGCCAGCAGCACCAACACAGGGGGCGCCGCCAAAAACATTCAGTACTTC.

This rearrangement joins TRBV10-3 to TRBJ1-1, with D perhaps TRBD1 (6 bases). Germline V lookup: CDR1 ENHRY, CDR2 SYGVKD. CDR3 size: 14 residues. Trimming took 0 bases from V and 11 from J, leaving 16 bases between them. CDR3 loop: CAISESLGAWGAFF. As DNA, the CDR3 is TGTGCCATCAGTGAGTCGTTGGGGGCCTGGGGGGCTTTCTTT.

The V call is TRBV9, the J call TRBJ2-1, with 10 positions matching TRBD1. This CDR3 has 16 residues. CDR1 is SGDLS, CDR2 YYNGEE, per germline. V lost 2 bases and J lost 6; bases outside the gene matches: 8. CDR3 DNA sequence: TGTGCCAGCAGCGTCTCCGGGACAGGGGTTGGCAATGAGCAGTTCTTC. Translation: CASSVSGTGVGNEQFF.

The chain recombines TRBV27 with TRBJ1-5; TRBD1 agrees at 8 bases. With V trimmed by 6 bases and J by 9 bases, 7 bases remained unmatched. The CDR3 is made up of 13 amino acids. The V gene's germline CDR1 is MNHEY and CDR2 SMNVEV (reference sequence). CDR3 amino acids: CASSLRQGRPQHF. In nucleotides, the CDR3 is TGTGCCAGCAGCTTAAGACAGGGGCGGCCCCAGCATTTT.

The genes are TRBV7-2 and TRBJ2-7, with 7 positions matching TRBD2. This CDR3 spans 14 amino acids. V lost 1 base, J lost 4 bases, and 4 bases stayed unmatched. Germline CDR1 is SGHTA and CDR2 is FQGNSA. CDR3 in DNA: TGTGCCAGCAGCTTAGGTCTAGCGGAGTACGAGCAGTACTTC. This gives the protein CASSLGLAEYEQYF. Full variable domain (remainder filled in from reference TRBV7-2 and TRBJ2-7): GAGVSQSPSNKVTEKGKDVELRCDPISGHTALYWYRQSLGQGLEFLIYFQGNSAPDKSGLPSDRFSAERTGGSVSTLTIQRTQQEDSAVYLCASSLGLAEYEQYFGPGTRLTVT.

This chain joins TRBV30 and TRBJ2-5, with 12 nucleotides matching TRBD2. Germline V gene lookup returns CDR1 GTSNPN and CDR2 SVGIG (reference sequence). The CDR3 has 18 amino acids. V lost 0 bases and J lost 4; bases outside the gene matches: 12. This chain's CDR3 is CAWSVKTSGRRRSETQYF. Here the CDR3 DNA reads TGTGCCTGGAGTGTGAAGACTAGCGGGAGAAGGAGATCAGAGACCCAGTACTTC.

The chain joins TRBV28 to TRBJ2-2; TRBD1 aligns across 7 bases. Per germline, CDR1 MDHEN and CDR2 SYDVKM. Trimming at V came to 6 bases and at J to 1 base, leaving 17 bases not matched to a gene. The length of the CDR3 is 19 residues. The CDR3 loop is CASRSTGARAFLNTGELFF. The CDR3 coding sequence is TGTGCCAGCAGGTCTACAGGGGCCCGGGCCTTTTTGAACACCGGGGAGCTGTTTTTT.

The chain carries TRBV29-1 and TRBJ1-1; D not certain. Germline V CDR1 and CDR2: SQVTM, ANQGSEA. The CDR3 is made up of 12 amino acids. Trimming took 2 bases from V and 1 from J, leaving 5 bases between them. The chain's CDR3 is CSVETGNTEAFF. In DNA, the CDR3 is TGCAGCGTTGAAACCGGGAACACTGAAGCTTTCTTT.

The V and J genes are TRBV9 and TRBJ1-2; D possibly corresponds to TRBD1 (6 bases). V dropped 3 bases and J dropped 0 bases, with 15 bases sitting between them. The CDR3 consists of 16 residues. The germline gives CDR1 SGDLS, CDR2 YYNGEE. CDR3: CASSDHDRRANYGYTF. As DNA, the CDR3 is TGTGCCAGCAGCGACCACGACAGGAGAGCTAACTATGGCTACACCTTC.